This is a list of T cell receptor beta chains from one sample in a study of cytomegalovirus exposure and HLA in healthy donors. The assay was immunoSEQ multiplex PCR, and TCRdb's table has in-frame clones only and misses some. This sample carries about 110,000 clones, around 80% of them seen once, and the ten largest clones take roughly 2.5%. Sequenced input: PBMCs. These receptors all stem from a man aged 25 to 40 in good health and CMV-seropositive. The CDR3 runs from the conserved cysteine through the conserved F or W. A D gene is named only where the DNA matches it firmly. The size field is filled for only some rows; it gives once, few, many or a size class.

size,D,V,J,DNA,CDR3
-,-,TRBV9,TRBJ2-5,TGTGCCAGCAGCGTAGGAGCAGGTCAGGAGACCCAGTACTTC,CASSVGAGQETQYF
-,TRBD2,TRBV4-1,TRBJ2-7,TGCGCCAGCAGCCAAGGGACTAGCGGGGGGGGCCCCCACGAGCAGTACTTC,CASSQGTSGGGPHEQYF
-,-,TRBV6-4,TRBJ1-2,TGTGCCAGCAGTCCACAGGGTATATATGGCTACACCTTC,CASSPQGIYGYTF
once,TRBD2,TRBV5-6,TRBJ2-2,TGTGCCAGCAGCTTGGGCACGGGACTAGCGACCGGGGAGCTGTTTTTT,CASSLGTGLATGELFF
-,-,TRBV7-9,TRBJ1-3,TGTGCCAGCAGCTCGACTTTTCGAGACACCATATATTTT,CASSSTFRDTIYF
-,-,TRBV7-2,TRBJ2-1,TGTGCCAGCAGCTTATGGGCAGGGCCTAATGAGCAGTTCTTC,CASSLWAGPNEQFF
-,-,TRBV21-1,TRBJ1-4,TGTGCCAGCAGCAAGCTGGACAGGGCGGGTAGTGAAAAACTGTTTTTT,CASSKLDRAGSEKLFF
-,-,TRBV5-5,TRBJ1-2,TGTGCCAGCAGCTTGGTATTCCCCTTCTATGGCTACACCTTC,CASSLVFPFYGYTF
few,-,TRBV27,TRBJ1-2,TGTGCCAGCAGTCCCCAGCCCTGGGGCCCCTCTGGCTACACCTTC,CASSPQPWGPSGYTF
-,TRBD2,TRBV10-1,TRBJ2-3,TGCGCCAGCAGCAAGGGACTAGCGGGGCCCGTGAACACAGATACGCAGTATTTT,CASSKGLAGPVNTDTQYF
few,-,TRBV5-5,TRBJ2-7,TGTGCCAGCAGCTTGACAGGGACGAACCCCTACGAGCAGTACTTC,CASSLTGTNPYEQYF
-,TRBD1,TRBV5-4,TRBJ1-5,TGTGCCAGCAGCTTGTACACCGGGACAGCCGTTAGCAATCAGCCCCAGCATTTT,CASSLYTGTAVSNQPQHF
once,TRBD2,TRBV25-1,TRBJ2-1,TGTGCCAGCAGTGAATTATCTAGCGGGGGATACAATGAGCAGTTCTTC,CASSELSSGGYNEQFF
-,-,TRBV6-5,TRBJ1-3,TGTGCCAGCAGTCCCCTTTTCAGGGTTGCGAACACCATATATTTT,CASSPLFRVANTIYF
once,TRBD2,TRBV11-3,TRBJ2-3,TGTGCCAGCAGCTTAATTAGCGGGGGTTCCACAGATACGCAGTATTTT,CASSLISGGSTDTQYF
once,-,TRBV12-5,TRBJ2-3,TGTGCTAGTGGCCCCCGGGGTGCTAAAGCCACAGATACGCAGTATTTT,CASGPRGAKATDTQYF
-,TRBD1,TRBV19,TRBJ1-5,TGTGCCAGTAGTATAGCGGACAGGATGAGTCAGCCCCAGCATTTT,CASSIADRMSQPQHF
-,-,TRBV10-1,TRBJ1-4,TGCGCCAGCAGTGAGGGGGGCGCTAATGAAAAACTGTTTTTT,CASSEGGANEKLFF
-,TRBD1,TRBV19,TRBJ2-2,TGTGCCAGTAGTATTGAGGACAGGGTACACGGGGAGCTGTTTTTT,CASSIEDRVHGELFF
-,TRBD2,TRBV5-4,TRBJ2-3,TGTGCCAGCAGTCTGGGAGGACTAGCGGGGGGGGCGGATACGCAGTATTTT,CASSLGGLAGGADTQYF
few,-,TRBV7-6,TRBJ1-1,TGTGCCAGCAGCTCGGGGATGAACACTGAAGCTTTCTTT,CASSSGMNTEAFF
-,-,TRBV6-1,TRBJ2-1,TGTGCCAGCAGCTCGACAGTGAGCTCCTACAATGAGCAGTTCTTC,CASSSTVSSYNEQFF
-,TRBD1,TRBV29-1,TRBJ2-7,TGCAGCGTTCACCTCCCGGACAGGGGGTTAATCGAGCAGTACTTC,CSVHLPDRGLIEQYF
-,-,TRBV4-2,TRBJ2-5,TGTGCCAGCAGCCCCGGAGAGACCCAGTACTTC,CASSPGETQYF
few,TRBD1,TRBV9,TRBJ1-2,TGTGCCAGCAGCGGGACAGGGGGCGGCCTAGGGTACTATGGCTACACCTTC,CASSGTGGGLGYYGYTF
-,-,TRBV30,TRBJ1-2,TGTGCCTGGAGTGAGGCGGGGGACGGCTACACCTTC,CAWSEAGDGYTF
-,TRBD1,TRBV5-1,TRBJ2-1,TGCGCCAGCTCCCCGGGACAGGGGGCCTACAATGAGCAGTTCTTC,CASSPGQGAYNEQFF
-,-,TRBV6-5,TRBJ1-6,TGTGCCAGCAGTTACTCCTCAGAGGATAACCTCCACTTT,CASSYSSEDNLHF
-,-,TRBV19,TRBJ2-7,TGTGCCAGCCGGGACACCTACTACGAGCAGTACTTC,CASRDTYYEQYF
-,-,TRBV18,TRBJ1-3,TGTGCCAGCTCACCTCAGGGTTCTGGAAACACCATATATTTT,CASSPQGSGNTIYF
-,TRBD1,TRBV30,TRBJ2-3,TGTGCCTGGACCACAGGGGCTAGCACAGATACGCAGTATTTT,CAWTTGASTDTQYF
few,-,TRBV7-7,TRBJ2-7,TGTGCCAGCAGCCCCGGGAGTTCAACTACCGAGCAGTACTTC,CASSPGSSTTEQYF
-,-,TRBV6-4,TRBJ2-5,TGTGCCAGAGCGGTTTTTCAAGAGACCCAGTACTTC,CARAVFQETQYF
once,-,TRBV19,TRBJ1-2,TGTGCCAGTAGTACCCTATGGGGGGCTAACTATGGCTACACCTTC,CASSTLWGANYGYTF